The 20 T cell receptor beta chains below come from one sample, sequenced in a study of response to subunit inactivated influenza vaccine. TCRdb analysed the RT-PCR reads with MiXCR anew, one entry per CDR3 protein. The table lists approximately 500,000 distinct CDR3 sequences, 10% to 15% of them singletons, with around 13% in the top ten. Material: PBMCs from blood, obtained roughly 6 weeks after vaccination. The receptors were gathered from a man between 50 and 59 years old who received an inactivated influenza vaccine.

This clonotype was counted only a few times. The genes are TRBV18 and TRBJ2-2; weak D call: TRBD1 (6 bases). CDR3 length equals 17 residues. Germline V CDR1 and CDR2: KGHSH, LQKENI. V lost 0 bases and J lost 5, with 16 bases in between. CDR3 nucleotides: TGTGCCAGCTCACCACCGATAGGGCAGGGGACGACCGGGGAGCTGTTTTTT. Protein product: CASSPPIGQGTTGELFF.

V gene TRBV2 combines with J gene TRBJ1-5; D unresolved. The germline V and J ends were trimmed by 4 bases and 2 bases, with 6 bases remaining between them. The CDR3 has 13 amino acids. Germline CDR1 and CDR2: SNHLY and FYNNEI. CDR3 in DNA: TGTGCCAGCAGTGGAATAGGCAATCAGCCCCAGCATTTT. This gives the protein CASSGIGNQPQHF.

This clonotype appeared a few times. The CDR3 loop reads CASSLYGISGNTIYF. The CDR3, as DNA: TGCGCCAGCAGCTTATACGGAATCTCTGGAAACACCATATATTTT. This chain joins TRBV5-1 and TRBJ1-3; D unclear. The germline V gene has CDR1 SGHRS and CDR2 YFSETQ. V lost 2 bases to trimming and J lost 0 bases, with 9 bases between them. The CDR3 consists of 15 residues.

This chain links TRBV10-3 with TRBJ2-2; 8 nucleotides line up with TRBD1. Germline lookup yields CDR1 ENHRY and CDR2 SYGVKD. The CDR3 consists of 14 residues. Trimming cost V 0 bases and J 8 bases; bases outside gene matches: 2. In DNA form, the CDR3 reads TGTGCCATCAGTGAGTCCGGGACAGGAGGGGAGCTGTTTTTT. Its translation: CAISESGTGGELFF.

The chain carries TRBV11-2 and TRBJ2-3; weak D call: TRBD2 (7 bases). V lost 1 base and J 2 bases, leaving 13 bases between the germline ends. This CDR3 is built from 16 residues. Germline V lookup: CDR1 SGHAT, CDR2 FQNNGV. CDR3 in DNA: TGTGCCAGCAGCTTAGTGGGGGGGGGGCCCACAGATACGCAGTATTTT. Amino acids: CASSLVGGGPTDTQYF.

This clonotype was recorded at least ten times. The chain uses TRBV12-3 or TRBV12-4 and TRBJ2-7, with 9 bases that match TRBD1. The CDR3 has 13 residues. The junction had 7 bases not matched to a gene; V was cut back by 6 bases and J by 7 bases. DNA of the CDR3: TGTGCCAGCAGCTGGACAGGGGTGGGAGAGCAGTACTTC. Its translation is CASSWTGVGEQYF.

This clonotype was seen a handful of times. The rearrangement uses TRBV28 and TRBJ2-3; perhaps TRBD1 as D (6 bases). This CDR3 has 14 residues. V lost 2 bases and J lost 4, with 10 bases in between. CDR1 MDHEN and CDR2 SYDVKM come from the germline V gene. The CDR3 loop is CASSLPGAPDTQYF. CDR3 DNA sequence: TGTGCCAGCAGTTTACCAGGGGCCCCAGATACGCAGTATTTT.

The V gene is TRBV5-6, the J gene TRBJ1-4, with 12 bases identical to TRBD1. The ends lost 4 bases at V and 3 bases at J; junction bases unmatched: 7. The CDR3 is 17 amino acids. The germline V gene has CDR1 SGHDT and CDR2 YYEEEE. DNA of the CDR3: TGTGCCAGCAGCGGCCGGGACAGGGGGCCGGCTAATGAAAAACTGTTTTTT. This codes for CASSGRDRGPANEKLFF.

The sample holds many counts of this clonotype. The rearrangement links TRBV7-8 to TRBJ2-5; D might be TRBD1 (6 bases). Germline-derived CDR1 and CDR2 are SGHVS and FQNEAQ. The V and J ends lost 2 bases and 3 bases respectively, with 10 bases between them. This CDR3 contains 14 residues. The CDR3: CASSLQGHKETQYF. Here the CDR3 DNA reads TGTGCCAGCAGCTTACAGGGGCACAAAGAGACCCAGTACTTC.

With regard to this clonotype: No conserved phenylalanine or tryptophan is present at the end of the CDR3, so a read error is the likely explanation. This chain connects TRBV7-9 to TRBJ2-5, with TRBD2 as a possible D gene (6 bases). Germline V gene lookup returns CDR1 SEHNR and CDR2 FQNEAQ (reference sequence). V was clipped by 1 base and J by 5 bases, with 17 bases between them. The CDR3 is made up of 16 amino acids. The CDR3 DNA follows: TGTGCCAGCAGCTTAGAAGGTAGCGGACCGTCGGAGACCCAGTACTAC. Protein sequence: CASSLEGSGPSETQYY.

This rearrangement joins TRBV6-1 to TRBJ2-3; 10 bases line up with TRBD1. CDR3 length: 16 residues. The V gene's germline CDR1 is MNHNS and CDR2 SASEGT. The trim removed 6 bases at V and 1 base at J, leaving 7 bases unmatched. CDR3 amino acids: CASSWDRGLRTDTQYF. The CDR3 DNA is TGTGCCAGCAGCTGGGACAGGGGCCTTCGCACAGATACGCAGTATTTT.

This clonotype was picked up a small number of times. CDR3: CSAGSGTSYYGYTF. DNA of the CDR3: TGCAGTGCCGGCTCCGGGACAAGCTACTATGGCTACACCTTC. V usage is TRBV20-1 and J usage is TRBJ1-2, with a weak D call TRBD1 (6 bases). The germline gives CDR1 DFQATT, CDR2 SNEGSKA (reference sequence). Trimming shortened V by 6 bases and J by 3 bases, and 17 bases separated the two germline ends. The CDR3 consists of 14 residues.

The chain links TRBV6-2 or TRBV6-3 to TRBJ2-2; 9 bases line up with TRBD1. CDR1 is MNHEY and CDR2 is SVGEGT in the germline V gene. J was trimmed by 5 bases and V by 5 bases; bases with no gene match: 9. The CDR3 totals 16 residues. In DNA, the CDR3 is TGTGCCAGCAGTAACAGGGGGCGTAGTAGAACCGGGGAGCTGTTTTTT. This sequence encodes CASSNRGRSRTGELFF.

This clonotype was detected only a few times. V usage is TRBV7-6 and J usage is TRBJ2-5; D is perhaps TRBD1 or TRBD2 (5 bases each). The CDR3 contains 14 residues. Germline-derived CDR1 and CDR2 are SGHVS and FNYEAQ. Trimming took off 1 base at V and 5 bases at J, with 11 bases between the two ends. CDR3 region: CASSLVRGRETQYF. CDR3 nucleotides: TGTGCCAGCAGCTTAGTAAGGGGACGGGAGACCCAGTACTTC.

For the CDR3, the DNA is TGTGCCAGCAGGGCCGGGACAGCGACCTACGAGCAGTACTTC. Residues: CASRAGTATYEQYF. This rearrangement joins TRBV7-2 to TRBJ2-7, with 7 bases matching TRBD1. J was trimmed by 2 bases and V by 6 bases; bases with no gene match: 7. Germline V gene data show CDR1 as SGHTA and CDR2 as FQGNSA. This CDR3 is built from 14 residues. The entire variable domain, with the rest obtained from reference TRBV7-2 and TRBJ2-7, is as follows: GAGVSQSPSNKVTEKGKDVELRCDPISGHTALYWYRQSLGQGLEFLIYFQGNSAPDKSGLPSDRFSAERTGGSVSTLTIQRTQQEDSAVYLCASRAGTATYEQYFGPGTRLTVT.

The sample holds many counts of this clonotype. The chain employs TRBV30 and TRBJ2-2, with TRBD2 matching over 7 bases. Trimming removed 2 bases from V and 6 bases from J; junction bases left unmatched: 6. The CDR3 has 14 amino acids. Germline lookup yields CDR1 GTSNPN and CDR2 SVGIG (reference sequence). The DNA for the CDR3 is TGTGCCTGGAGTCTAGCGGAACCGGCCGGGGAGCTGTTTTTT. Amino acids: CAWSLAEPAGELFF. The full variable domain, completed using reference TRBV30 and TRBJ2-2, is SQTIHQWPATLVQPVGSPLSLECTVEGTSNPNLYWYRQAAGRGLQLLFYSVGIGQISSEVPQNLSASRPQDRQFILSSKKLLLSDSGFYLCAWSLAEPAGELFFGEGSRLTVL.

The CDR3 sequence is CASSLQAGTSDYNEQFF. CDR3 nucleotides: TGTGCCAGCAGCCTACAAGCCGGGACTAGCGACTACAATGAGCAGTTCTTC. This chain uses TRBV7-6 with TRBJ2-1; 10 bases fit TRBD2. The germline gives CDR1 SGHVS, CDR2 FNYEAQ. This CDR3 comprises 17 residues. Losses at the gene ends were 5 bases for V and 3 bases for J; bases not matched to a gene: 10.

Only a few counts were recorded for this clonotype. This sequence joins TRBV29-1 and TRBJ2-7, with 8 bases identical to TRBD1. CDR1 SQVTM and CDR2 ANQGSEA come from the germline V gene. The CDR3 contains 14 residues. The J segment lost 7 bases and the V segment lost 1 base, leaving 9 bases of the junction unmatched. The CDR3 DNA sequence: TGCAGCGTTGAAGCAGGCCAGGGGGCGCGGGAGCAGTACTTC. Its translation is CSVEAGQGAREQYF.

This clonotype has just a few counts. The rearrangement joins TRBV9 to TRBJ2-1; 8 nucleotides line up with TRBD2. CDR1 is SGDLS, CDR2 YYNGEE, per germline. The CDR3 sequence is 16 residues long. After removal of 0 bases from V and 0 bases from J, the junction contained 2 bases not matched to a gene. This chain's CDR3 is CASSVALAVSYNEQFF. The CDR3 coding sequence is TGTGCCAGCAGCGTAGCACTAGCGGTCTCCTACAATGAGCAGTTCTTC. The whole variable domain, filled in from reference TRBV9 and TRBJ2-1, reads DSGVTQTPKHLITATGQRVTLRCSPRSGDLSVYWYQQSLDQGLQFLIQYYNGEERAKGNILERFSAQQFPDLHSELNLSSLELGDSALYFCASSVALAVSYNEQFFGPGTRLTVL.

This clonotype has a count of ten or more. The chain has TRBV5-6 and TRBJ2-7; D not resolved. The V end was cut by 1 base, the J end by 0 bases, with 14 bases between. The CDR3 runs to 16 residues. CDR1 and CDR2 (germline): SGHDT, YYEEEE. CDR3 sequence: CASSLFFPIISYEQYF. The CDR3 DNA is TGTGCCAGCAGCTTGTTCTTTCCGATCATCTCCTACGAGCAGTACTTC. The full variable domain, in which reference TRBV5-6 and TRBJ2-7 provide the parts outside the CDR3, is DAGVTQSPTHLIKTRGQQVTLRCSPKSGHDTVSWYQQALGQGPQFIFQYYEEEERQRGNFPDRFSGHQFPNYSSELNVNALLLGDSALYLCASSLFFPIISYEQYFGPGTRLTVT.